The 20 T cell receptor beta chains reported below all come from one sample, sequenced in a study of T cell responses to AZD1222 COVID-19 vaccine. This table comes from immunoSEQ multiplex PCR, and its TCRdb copy is limited to in-frame clones, with some not included. Of 200,000 or so clones listed, 85% to 95% are singletons. Material: peripheral blood, obtained on day 0 of AZD1222 vaccination. Receptors originate from an adult in good health.

J is TRBJ1-1 and V is TRBV6-6; the D gene is possibly TRBD1 (5 bases). V lost 3 bases and J lost 10, with 9 bases in between. The CDR3 extends over 11 amino acids. Germline CDR1 MNHNY, CDR2 SVGAGI (reference sequence). The CDR3 coding sequence is TGTGCCAGCAGTTATGGGGGGGGAGCTTTCTTT. It translates to CASSYGGGAFF.

The gene calls are TRBV2 and TRBJ1-5; D gene unclear. Germline V CDR1 and CDR2: SNHLY, FYNNEI. Trimming pared 6 bases from V and 4 bases from J, leaving 13 bases between. This CDR3 has 14 amino acids. CDR3 loop: CASRMGRNNQPQHF. The CDR3 DNA reads TGTGCCAGCAGGATGGGCAGAAATAATCAGCCCCAGCATTTT.

This chain links TRBV27 with TRBJ1-2, with D possibly matching TRBD1 (6 bases). The germline V and J ends were trimmed by 9 bases and 3 bases, with 11 bases remaining between them. Germline V gene sequence: CDR1 MNHEY, CDR2 SMNVEV (reference sequence). The CDR3 totals 12 residues. CDR3 coding DNA: TGTGCCAGAATACAGGGTCACTATGGCTACACCTTC. The encoded protein is CARIQGHYGYTF.

The chain recombines TRBV11-2 with TRBJ2-1, with 16 nucleotides matching TRBD2. CDR1 and CDR2 from the germline V gene are SGHAT and FQNNGV. Trimming at V came to 6 bases and at J to 9 bases, leaving 8 bases not matched to a gene. This CDR3 contains 16 residues. The chain's CDR3 is CASRGLAGGPWSEQFF. CDR3 coding DNA: TGTGCCAGCAGGGGACTAGCGGGAGGGCCGTGGAGTGAGCAGTTCTTC.

The table lists this clone with a count of one. The chain is built from TRBV19 and TRBJ2-7; tentatively, D is TRBD1 (5 bases). The V and J ends lost 7 bases and 5 bases respectively, with 12 bases between them. The CDR3 length is 12 residues. Germline values: CDR1 LNHDA, CDR2 SQIVND (reference sequence). The CDR3 is CASKGWRNEQYF. The CDR3 coding sequence is TGTGCCAGTAAGGGGTGGAGAAACGAGCAGTACTTC.

This clone is medium-sized (0.01 to 0.1%). The genes are TRBV4-2 and TRBJ2-2; TRBD1 aligns across 7 bases. V trimming: 4 bases; J trimming: 0 bases; junction bases outside the gene matches: 8. Germline V gives CDR1 LGHNA, CDR2 YNFKEQ. CDR3 length: 17 amino acids. CDR3 loop: CASSPFRDSANTGELFF. DNA for the CDR3: TGTGCCAGCAGCCCGTTCCGGGACAGCGCGAACACCGGGGAGCTGTTTTTT.

This chain joins TRBV5-6 and TRBJ1-5; D ambiguous. CDR1 is SGHDT and CDR2 is YYEEEE in the germline V gene. The CDR3 covers 13 residues. V dropped 0 bases and J dropped 7 bases, with 8 bases sitting between them. CDR3 nucleotides: TGTGCCAGCAGCTTGGGTTCAAGGCAGCCCCAGCATTTT. Its translation: CASSLGSRQPQHF. The variable domain in full, completed from reference TRBV5-6 and TRBJ1-5, reads DAGVTQSPTHLIKTRGQQVTLRCSPKSGHDTVSWYQQALGQGPQFIFQYYEEEERQRGNFPDRFSGHQFPNYSSELNVNALLLGDSALYLCASSLGSRQPQHFGDGTRLSIL.

V gene TRBV24-1 combines with J gene TRBJ1-6; D remains unclear. The CDR3 spans 19 residues. CDR1 is KGHDR and CDR2 is SFDVKD in the germline V gene. Trimming took 4 bases from V and 0 from J, leaving 18 bases between them. CDR3 nucleotide sequence: TGTGCCACCAGTGACCTGGGGTCGGGTCCGAGCTCCTATAATTCACCCCTCCACTTT. Translation gives CATSDLGSGPSSYNSPLHF.

This clone was seen a single time. The CDR3 nucleotides read TGTGCCAGCAGTTTTGGGGCCTCTACCGGGGAGCTGTTTTTT. As protein: CASSFGASTGELFF. The rearrangement uses TRBV27 and TRBJ2-2; D may be TRBD1 (5 bases). This CDR3 is 14 amino acids long. Trimming took 3 bases from V and 5 from J, leaving 10 bases between them. Germline V gene lookup returns CDR1 MNHEY and CDR2 SMNVEV (reference sequence).

V and J are TRBV2 and TRBJ2-2; possibly TRBD1 or TRBD2 for D (5 bases each). CDR1 is SNHLY and CDR2 is FYNNEI in the germline V gene. The V gene lost 4 bases and the J gene lost 6 bases, with 12 bases spanning the gap. The CDR3 is 14 residues long. In DNA, the CDR3 is TGTGCCAGCAGTGGGGGGTCTGAGGCCGGGGAGCTGTTTTTT. Encoded protein: CASSGGSEAGELFF.

The rearrangement uses TRBV5-1 and TRBJ1-2, with 9 bases lining up with TRBD1. From germline, CDR1 is SGHRS and CDR2 YFSETQ. This CDR3 comprises 14 residues. V was clipped by 6 bases and J by 7 bases; unmatched bases: 10. CDR3 loop: CASTRAETGGGYTF. The CDR3 DNA reads as TGCGCCAGCACCCGAGCTGAGACAGGGGGTGGCTACACCTTC.

CDR3 residues: CASSDGPGGAYEQYF. CDR3 bases: TGTGCCAGCAGTGACGGCCCCGGCGGGGCCTACGAGCAGTACTTC. The V call is TRBV6-2 or TRBV6-3, the J call TRBJ2-7; possible D gene TRBD2, 6 bases. Trimming took off 5 bases at V and 2 bases at J, with 16 bases between the two ends. CDR1 is MNHEY, CDR2 SVGEGT, per germline. The CDR3 is made up of 15 amino acids.

This clone has just one count. This chain connects TRBV27 to TRBJ1-5; D is undetermined. The CDR3 sequence is 14 residues long. Trimming shortened V by 10 bases and J by 0 bases, and 13 bases separated the two germline ends. Germline V gives CDR1 MNHEY, CDR2 SMNVEV (reference sequence). CDR3 sequence reads: CATRPRNSNQPQHF. The CDR3 DNA is TGTGCCACCCGACCCCGAAATAGCAATCAGCCCCAGCATTTT.

This rearrangement joins TRBV5-1 to TRBJ2-5; D is ambiguous. The V end was cut by 0 bases, the J end by 0 bases, with 9 bases between. The CDR3 is 15 residues long. Germline V gives CDR1 SGHRS, CDR2 YFSETQ. CDR3 region: CASSLGARNQETQYF. The CDR3 nucleotides read TGCGCCAGCAGCTTGGGGGCGCGGAACCAAGAGACCCAGTACTTC.

The chain uses TRBV5-6 and TRBJ1-6; the D is unclear. V lost 1 base to trimming and J lost 5 bases, with 10 bases between them. This CDR3 region has 15 residues. CDR1 is SGHDT, CDR2 YYEEEE, per germline. CDR3 nucleotide sequence: TGTGCCAGCAGCTTGATGGGTCCCCATAATTCACCCCTCCACTTT. This sequence encodes CASSLMGPHNSPLHF. The full variable domain, completed using reference TRBV5-6 and TRBJ1-6, is DAGVTQSPTHLIKTRGQQVTLRCSPKSGHDTVSWYQQALGQGPQFIFQYYEEEERQRGNFPDRFSGHQFPNYSSELNVNALLLGDSALYLCASSLMGPHNSPLHFGNGTRLTVT.

V is TRBV5-6 and J is TRBJ2-2, with a tentative D call TRBD2 (5 bases). The CDR3 is made up of 14 amino acids. V dropped 0 bases and J dropped 6 bases, with 9 bases sitting between them. Germline V lookup: CDR1 SGHDT, CDR2 YYEEEE. The CDR3 spells CASSLDGVPGELFF. The CDR3 DNA sequence: TGTGCCAGCAGCTTGGACGGGGTACCCGGGGAGCTGTTTTTT.

This rearrangement joins TRBV19 to TRBJ2-3; D is ambiguous. CDR3 length equals 12 residues. Germline CDR1 and CDR2: LNHDA and SQIVND (reference sequence). Trimming pared 4 bases from V and 6 bases from J, leaving 8 bases between. This CDR3 is CASSTATDTQYF. The DNA of the CDR3 is TGTGCCAGTAGTACCGCAACCGATACGCAGTATTTT.

In its sample, this clone was seen once. The chain uses TRBV5-1 and TRBJ1-1, with D hard to call. In germline, CDR1 is SGHRS, CDR2 YFSETQ. V lost 1 base and J lost 2, with 9 bases in between. The CDR3 runs 14 residues. For the CDR3, the DNA is TGCGCCAGCAGCTTGAGTCCGAGAAACACTGAAGCTTTCTTT. Amino acids: CASSLSPRNTEAFF.

The chain couples TRBV4-2 to TRBJ2-3; D not certain. Germline CDR1 and CDR2: LGHNA and YNFKEQ. Between the trimmed V and J ends, which lost 0 bases and 2 bases, there was a span of 15 bases. This CDR3 contains 17 residues. In DNA form, the CDR3 reads TGTGCCAGCAGCCAAGAGGTTAACGTTGGAATCACAGATACGCAGTATTTT. Translation gives CASSQEVNVGITDTQYF.

The gene calls are TRBV2 and TRBJ2-7; D possibly corresponds to TRBD2 (5 bases). The V and J ends lost 4 bases and 4 bases respectively, with 5 bases between them. The CDR3 has 11 amino acids. CDR1 is SNHLY and CDR2 is FYNNEI in the germline V gene. CDR3 in amino acids: CASSAGYEQYF. CDR3 coding DNA: TGTGCCAGCAGTGCGGGGTACGAGCAGTACTTC.